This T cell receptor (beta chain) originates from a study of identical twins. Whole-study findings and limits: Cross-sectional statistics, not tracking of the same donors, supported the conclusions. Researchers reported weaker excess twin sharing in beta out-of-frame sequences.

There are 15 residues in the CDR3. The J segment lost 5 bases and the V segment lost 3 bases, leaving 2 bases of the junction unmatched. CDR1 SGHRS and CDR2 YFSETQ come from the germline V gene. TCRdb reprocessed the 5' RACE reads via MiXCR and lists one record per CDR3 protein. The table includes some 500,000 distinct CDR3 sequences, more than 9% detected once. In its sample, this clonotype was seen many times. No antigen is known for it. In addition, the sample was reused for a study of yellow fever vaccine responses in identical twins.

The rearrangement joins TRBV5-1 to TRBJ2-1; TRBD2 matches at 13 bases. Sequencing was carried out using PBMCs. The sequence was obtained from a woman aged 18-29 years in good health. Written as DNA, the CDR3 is TGCGCCAGCAGCTGGACTAGCGGGAGAAACAATGAGCAGTTCTTC. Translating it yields CASSWTSGRNNEQFF.